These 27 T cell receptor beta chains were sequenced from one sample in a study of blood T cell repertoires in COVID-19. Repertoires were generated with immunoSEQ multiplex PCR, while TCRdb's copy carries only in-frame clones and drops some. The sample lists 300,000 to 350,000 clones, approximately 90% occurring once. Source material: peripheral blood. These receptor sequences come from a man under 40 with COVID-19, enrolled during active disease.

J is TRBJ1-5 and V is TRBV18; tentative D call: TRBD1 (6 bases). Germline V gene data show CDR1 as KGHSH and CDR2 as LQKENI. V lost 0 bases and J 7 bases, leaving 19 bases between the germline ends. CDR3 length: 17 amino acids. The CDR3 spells CASSPPKMGQGSQPQHF. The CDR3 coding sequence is TGTGCCAGCTCACCACCGAAAATGGGGCAGGGGAGCCAGCCCCAGCATTTT.

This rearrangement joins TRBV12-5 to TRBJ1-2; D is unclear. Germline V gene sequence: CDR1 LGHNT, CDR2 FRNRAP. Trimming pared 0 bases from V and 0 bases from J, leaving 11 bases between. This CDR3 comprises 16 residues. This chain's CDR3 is CASGLVVGSTNYGYTF. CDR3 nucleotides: TGTGCTAGTGGTTTGGTAGTGGGCAGCACTAACTATGGCTACACCTTC.

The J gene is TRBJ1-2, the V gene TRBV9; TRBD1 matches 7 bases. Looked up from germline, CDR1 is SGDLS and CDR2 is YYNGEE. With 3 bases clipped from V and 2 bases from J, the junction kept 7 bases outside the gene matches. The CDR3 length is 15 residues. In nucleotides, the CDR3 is TGTGCCAGCAGCGCTGGACAGGTAAAGAACTATGGCTACACCTTC. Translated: CASSAGQVKNYGYTF. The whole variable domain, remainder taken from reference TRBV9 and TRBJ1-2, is DSGVTQTPKHLITATGQRVTLRCSPRSGDLSVYWYQQSLDQGLQFLIQYYNGEERAKGNILERFSAQQFPDLHSELNLSSLELGDSALYFCASSAGQVKNYGYTFGSGTRLTVV.

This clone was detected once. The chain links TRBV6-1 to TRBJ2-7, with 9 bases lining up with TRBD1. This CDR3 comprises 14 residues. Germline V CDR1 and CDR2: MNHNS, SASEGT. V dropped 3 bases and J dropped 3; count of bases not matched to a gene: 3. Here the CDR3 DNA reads TGTGCCAGCAGTGAGGACAGGGGTATCTACGAGCAGTACTTC. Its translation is CASSEDRGIYEQYF.

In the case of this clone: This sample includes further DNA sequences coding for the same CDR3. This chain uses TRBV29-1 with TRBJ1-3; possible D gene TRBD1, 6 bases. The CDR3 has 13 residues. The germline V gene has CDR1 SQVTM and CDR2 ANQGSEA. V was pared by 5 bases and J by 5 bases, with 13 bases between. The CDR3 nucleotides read TGCAGCGTTAAGACAGGAGGTAGAAACACCATATATTTT. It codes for CSVKTGGRNTIYF. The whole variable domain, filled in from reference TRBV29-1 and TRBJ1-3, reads SAVISQKPSRDICQRGTSLTIQCQVDSQVTMMFWYRQQPGQSLTLIATANQGSEATYESGFVIDKFPISRPNLTFSTLTVSNMSPEDSSIYLCSVKTGGRNTIYFGEGSWLTVV.

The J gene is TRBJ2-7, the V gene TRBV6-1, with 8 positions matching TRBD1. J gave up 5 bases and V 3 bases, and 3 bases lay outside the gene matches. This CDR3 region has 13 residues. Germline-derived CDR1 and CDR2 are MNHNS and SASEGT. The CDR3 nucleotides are TGTGCCAGCAGTGACAGGGGGCTCCACGAGCAGTACTTC. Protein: CASSDRGLHEQYF.

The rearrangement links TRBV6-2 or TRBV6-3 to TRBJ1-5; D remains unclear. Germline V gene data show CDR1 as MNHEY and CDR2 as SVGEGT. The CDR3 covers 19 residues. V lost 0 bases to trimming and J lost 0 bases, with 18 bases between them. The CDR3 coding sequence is TGTGCCAGCAGTTACTCAGCCCGCCACGGGAGATATAGCAATCAGCCCCAGCATTTT. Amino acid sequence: CASSYSARHGRYSNQPQHF.

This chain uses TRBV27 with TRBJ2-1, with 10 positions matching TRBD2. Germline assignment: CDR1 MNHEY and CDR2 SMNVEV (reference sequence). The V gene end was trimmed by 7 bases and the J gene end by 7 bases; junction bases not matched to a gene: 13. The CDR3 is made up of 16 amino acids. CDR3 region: CASKTQLAGILNEQFF. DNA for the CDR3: TGTGCCAGCAAAACTCAACTAGCGGGGATTTTGAATGAGCAGTTCTTC.

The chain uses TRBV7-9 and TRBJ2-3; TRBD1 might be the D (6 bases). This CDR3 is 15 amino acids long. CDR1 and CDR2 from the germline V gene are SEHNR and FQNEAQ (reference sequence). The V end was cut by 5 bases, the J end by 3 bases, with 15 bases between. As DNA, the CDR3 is TGTGCCAGCAGCAGAGGGACATCCAGTACAGATACGCAGTATTTT. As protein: CASSRGTSSTDTQYF.

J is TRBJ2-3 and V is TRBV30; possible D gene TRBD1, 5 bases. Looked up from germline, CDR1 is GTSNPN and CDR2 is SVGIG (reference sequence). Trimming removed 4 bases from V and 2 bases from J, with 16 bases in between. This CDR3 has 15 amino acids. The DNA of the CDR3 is TGTGCCTGGACCCCACAAGGACACCACACAGATACGCAGTATTTT. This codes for CAWTPQGHHTDTQYF.

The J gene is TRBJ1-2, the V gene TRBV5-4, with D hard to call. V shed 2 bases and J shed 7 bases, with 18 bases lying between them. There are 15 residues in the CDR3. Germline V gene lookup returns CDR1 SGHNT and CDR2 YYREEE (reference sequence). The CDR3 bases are TGTGCCAGCAGCTTAGTGGTCACCAAAGCTCGTGGCTACACCTTC. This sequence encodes CASSLVVTKARGYTF.

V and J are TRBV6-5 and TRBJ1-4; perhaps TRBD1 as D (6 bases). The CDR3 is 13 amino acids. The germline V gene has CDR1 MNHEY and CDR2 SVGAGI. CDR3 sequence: CGTKGGGDEKLFF. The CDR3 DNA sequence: TGTGGAACTAAAGGGGGGGGAGATGAAAAACTGTTTTTT.

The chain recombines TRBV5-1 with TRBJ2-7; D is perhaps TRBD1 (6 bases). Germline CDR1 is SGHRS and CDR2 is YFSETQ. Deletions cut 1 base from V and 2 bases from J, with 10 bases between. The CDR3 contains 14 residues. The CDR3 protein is CASSLTTGTYEQYF. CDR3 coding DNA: TGCGCCAGCAGCTTGACGACAGGAACCTACGAGCAGTACTTC.

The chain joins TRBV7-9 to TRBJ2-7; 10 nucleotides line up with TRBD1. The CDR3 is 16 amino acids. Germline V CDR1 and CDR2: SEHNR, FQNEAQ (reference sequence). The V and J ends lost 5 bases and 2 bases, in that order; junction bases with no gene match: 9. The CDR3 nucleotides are TGTGCCAGCAGCGGACGGACAGGGGGATCCGCCTACGAGCAGTACTTC. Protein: CASSGRTGGSAYEQYF.

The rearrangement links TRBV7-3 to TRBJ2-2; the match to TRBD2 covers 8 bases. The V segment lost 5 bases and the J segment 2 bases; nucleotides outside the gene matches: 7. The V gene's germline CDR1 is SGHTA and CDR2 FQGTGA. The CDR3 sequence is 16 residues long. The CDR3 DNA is TGTGCCAGCAGCCTAGAGCGGGGGCCCAACACCGGGGAGCTGTTTTTT. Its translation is CASSLERGPNTGELFF.

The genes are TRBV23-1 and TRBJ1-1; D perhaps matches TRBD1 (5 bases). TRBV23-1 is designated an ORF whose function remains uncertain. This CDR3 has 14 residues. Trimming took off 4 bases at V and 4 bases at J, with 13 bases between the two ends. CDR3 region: CASSRDQGCTEAFF. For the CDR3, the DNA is TGCGCCAGCAGTCGCGACCAGGGTTGCACTGAAGCTTTCTTT.

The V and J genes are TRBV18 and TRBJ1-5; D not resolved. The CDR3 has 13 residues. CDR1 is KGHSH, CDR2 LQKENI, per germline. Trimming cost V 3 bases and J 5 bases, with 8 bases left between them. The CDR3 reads CASSPNGDQPQHF. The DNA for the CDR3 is TGTGCCAGCTCACCCAACGGGGATCAGCCCCAGCATTTT.

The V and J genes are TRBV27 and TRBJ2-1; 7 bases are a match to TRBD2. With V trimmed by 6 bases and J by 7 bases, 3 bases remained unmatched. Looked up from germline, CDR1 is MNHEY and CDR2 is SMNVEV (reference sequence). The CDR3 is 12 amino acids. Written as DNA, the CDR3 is TGTGCCAGCAGGGGAGGGCGGAATGAGCAGTTCTTC. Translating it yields CASRGGRNEQFF.

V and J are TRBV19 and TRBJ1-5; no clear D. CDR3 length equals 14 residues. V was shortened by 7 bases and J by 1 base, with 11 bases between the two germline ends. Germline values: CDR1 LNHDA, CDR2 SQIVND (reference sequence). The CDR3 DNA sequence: TGTGCCAGTACCCCCGGGAGAAGCAATCAGCCCCAGCATTTT. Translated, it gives CASTPGRSNQPQHF.

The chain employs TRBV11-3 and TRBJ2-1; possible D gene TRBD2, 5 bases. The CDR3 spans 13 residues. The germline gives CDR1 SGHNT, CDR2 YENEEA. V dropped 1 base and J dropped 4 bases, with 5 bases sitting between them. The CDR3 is CASSLGRYNEQFF. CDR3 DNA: TGTGCCAGCAGCTTAGGGAGGTACAATGAGCAGTTCTTC.

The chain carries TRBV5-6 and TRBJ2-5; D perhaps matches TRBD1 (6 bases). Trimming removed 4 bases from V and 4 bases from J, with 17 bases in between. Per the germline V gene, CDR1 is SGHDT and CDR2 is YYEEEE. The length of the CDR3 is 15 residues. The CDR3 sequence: CASSPPNRARETQYF. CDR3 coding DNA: TGTGCCAGCAGCCCACCCAACAGGGCTAGAGAGACCCAGTACTTC.

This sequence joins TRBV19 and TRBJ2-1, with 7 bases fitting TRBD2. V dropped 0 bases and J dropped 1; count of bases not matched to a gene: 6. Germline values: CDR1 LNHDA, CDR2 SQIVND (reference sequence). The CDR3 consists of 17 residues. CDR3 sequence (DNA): TGTGCCAGTAGTATAGAGGGGGGGTACGGGTCCTACAATGAGCAGTTCTTC. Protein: CASSIEGGYGSYNEQFF.

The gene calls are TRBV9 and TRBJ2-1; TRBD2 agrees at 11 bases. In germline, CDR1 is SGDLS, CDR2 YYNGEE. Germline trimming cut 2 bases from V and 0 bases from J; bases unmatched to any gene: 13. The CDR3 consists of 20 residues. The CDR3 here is CASSVGPGTSGSSSYNEQFF. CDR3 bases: TGTGCCAGCAGCGTCGGCCCCGGGACTAGCGGATCGAGCTCCTACAATGAGCAGTTCTTC.

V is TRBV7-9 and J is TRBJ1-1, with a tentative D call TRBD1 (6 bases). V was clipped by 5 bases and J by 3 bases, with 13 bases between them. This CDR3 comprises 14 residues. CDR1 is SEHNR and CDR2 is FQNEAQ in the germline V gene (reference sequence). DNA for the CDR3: TGTGCCAGCAGCGCGGACAGAATATACACTGAAGCTTTCTTT. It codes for CASSADRIYTEAFF.

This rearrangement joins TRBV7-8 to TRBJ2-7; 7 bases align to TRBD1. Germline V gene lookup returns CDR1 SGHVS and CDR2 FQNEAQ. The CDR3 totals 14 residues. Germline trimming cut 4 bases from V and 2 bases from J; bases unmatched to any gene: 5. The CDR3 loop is CASSSTGIAYEQYF. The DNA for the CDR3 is TGTGCCAGCAGCTCGACAGGGATCGCCTACGAGCAGTACTTC.

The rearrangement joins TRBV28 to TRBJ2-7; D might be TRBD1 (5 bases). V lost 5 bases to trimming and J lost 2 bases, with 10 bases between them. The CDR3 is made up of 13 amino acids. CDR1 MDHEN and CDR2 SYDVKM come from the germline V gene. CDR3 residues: CASSPPGTYEQYF. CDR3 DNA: TGTGCCAGCAGTCCCCCAGGGACCTACGAGCAGTACTTC.

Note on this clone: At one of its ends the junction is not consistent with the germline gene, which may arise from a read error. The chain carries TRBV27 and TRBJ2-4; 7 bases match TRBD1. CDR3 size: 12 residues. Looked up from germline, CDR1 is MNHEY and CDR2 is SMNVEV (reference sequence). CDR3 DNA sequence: TGTGCCAGCGGCCGAGTGGACAGGCCAAGGGACTTC. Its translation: CASGRVDRPRDF.